These T cell receptor beta chains were read from a single sample in a study of cytomegalovirus exposure and HLA in healthy donors. Repertoires were generated with immunoSEQ multiplex PCR, while TCRdb's copy carries only in-frame clones and drops some. In the table there are roughly 250,000 clones, just under 85% of which are singletons. The sequenced material came from PBMCs. The receptors were sampled from a woman between 40 and 50 years old in good health and CMV-seropositive. CDR3s include the opening cysteine and the closing phenylalanine or tryptophan. Each record gives: V gene, clone size, D gene, J gene, CDR3 DNA, CDR3 protein. D genes are given only for firm matches. Part of the rows lack a size; the others show once, few, many or a class for expanded clones.

V gene: TRBV7-8; clone size: .; D gene: .; J gene: TRBJ1-1; CDR3 DNA: TGTGCCAGCAGCCGCGACAGAGGCAACACTGAAGCTTTCTTT; CDR3 protein: CASSRDRGNTEAFF
V gene: TRBV6-1; clone size: few; D gene: TRBD1; J gene: TRBJ1-1; CDR3 DNA: TGTGCCAGCAGTGAGCGGGACAGAAACACTGAAGCTTTCTTT; CDR3 protein: CASSERDRNTEAFF
V gene: TRBV11-2; clone size: .; D gene: .; J gene: TRBJ1-2; CDR3 DNA: TGTGCCAGCAGCTTAACATTCTCCGTGGATGGCTACACCTTC; CDR3 protein: CASSLTFSVDGYTF
V gene: TRBV9; clone size: .; D gene: .; J gene: TRBJ2-1; CDR3 DNA: TGTGCCAGCAGCGTAGACCCCTCCGCGGGAATGGCGAATGAGCAGTTCTTC; CDR3 protein: CASSVDPSAGMANEQFF
V gene: TRBV5-1; clone size: few; D gene: .; J gene: TRBJ2-1; CDR3 DNA: TGCGCCAGCAGCTTGGAACGCGCGCAGTTCTTC; CDR3 protein: CASSLERAQFF
V gene: TRBV19; clone size: .; D gene: TRBD1; J gene: TRBJ1-4; CDR3 DNA: TGTGCCAGTAGCCAGCTAACAGGGGGCAACGAAAAACTGTTTTTT; CDR3 protein: CASSQLTGGNEKLFF
V gene: TRBV6-5; clone size: .; D gene: .; J gene: TRBJ1-4; CDR3 DNA: TGTGCCAGCAGAAGGACAGTAAATAATGAAAAACTGTTTTTT; CDR3 protein: CASRRTVNNEKLFF
V gene: TRBV19; clone size: .; D gene: .; J gene: TRBJ2-2; CDR3 DNA: TGTGCCAGTAGTATATACACGAACACCGGGGAGCTGTTTTTT; CDR3 protein: CASSIYTNTGELFF
V gene: TRBV10-3; clone size: .; D gene: TRBD1; J gene: TRBJ2-7; CDR3 DNA: TGTGCCATCAGTGGGACAGGGCTTTACGAGCAGTACTTC; CDR3 protein: CAISGTGLYEQYF
V gene: TRBV6-5; clone size: .; D gene: TRBD1; J gene: TRBJ1-3; CDR3 DNA: TGTGCCAGCAGTTACTCAGGGGGCGCGACTGGAAACACCATATATTTT; CDR3 protein: CASSYSGGATGNTIYF
V gene: TRBV19; clone size: .; D gene: .; J gene: TRBJ2-2; CDR3 DNA: TGTGCCAGTAGTATTGAGAGGGAAATCGGGGAGCTGTTTTTT; CDR3 protein: CASSIEREIGELFF
V gene: TRBV10-2; clone size: .; D gene: TRBD1; J gene: TRBJ2-6; CDR3 DNA: TGCGCCAGCAGTGAGGGGGGGGGACAGGGGGCAAGGGGGGCCAACGTCCTGACTTTC; CDR3 protein: CASSEGGGQGARGANVLTF
V gene: TRBV19; clone size: .; D gene: TRBD2; J gene: TRBJ2-2; CDR3 DNA: TGTGCCAGTACTGGGGGAGGGTGGACCGGGGAGCTGTTTTTT; CDR3 protein: CASTGGGWTGELFF
V gene: TRBV19; clone size: once; D gene: .; J gene: TRBJ1-4; CDR3 DNA: TGTGCCACCCGGTTGTTCGGTTCAACTAATGAAAAACTGTTTTTT; CDR3 protein: CATRLFGSTNEKLFF
V gene: TRBV2; clone size: .; D gene: TRBD1; J gene: TRBJ1-6; CDR3 DNA: TGTGCCAGCAAAAGGGAGACAGGGTCGACGCCCCTCCACTTT; CDR3 protein: CASKRETGSTPLHF
V gene: TRBV4-3; clone size: .; D gene: TRBD2; J gene: TRBJ2-5; CDR3 DNA: TGCGCCAGCAGCCAAGTCATCGGGCGCCCACTAGCGGGAGGGAGGCAAGAGACCCAGTACTTC; CDR3 protein: CASSQVIGRPLAGGRQETQYF
V gene: TRBV11-3; clone size: .; D gene: .; J gene: TRBJ2-6; CDR3 DNA: TGTGCCAGCAGCCTGACATTTAGTGGCTCTGGGGCCAACGTCCTGACTTTC; CDR3 protein: CASSLTFSGSGANVLTF
V gene: TRBV19; clone size: .; D gene: TRBD1; J gene: TRBJ1-2; CDR3 DNA: TGTGCCAGTAGTATAATTGGACAGGGATATGGCTACACCTTC; CDR3 protein: CASSIIGQGYGYTF
V gene: TRBV7-9; clone size: .; D gene: .; J gene: TRBJ1-4; CDR3 DNA: TGTGCCAGCAGCTACCGACAGACAACTAATGAAAAACTGTTTTTT; CDR3 protein: CASSYRQTTNEKLFF
V gene: TRBV27; clone size: .; D gene: TRBD2; J gene: TRBJ2-3; CDR3 DNA: TGTGCCAGCAGACGCAGCGGGGGGTACACAGATACGCAGTATTTT; CDR3 protein: CASRRSGGYTDTQYF
V gene: TRBV19; clone size: few; D gene: .; J gene: TRBJ2-3; CDR3 DNA: TGTGCCAGTAGCCAGGGGCCCTTCCCAGATACGCAGTATTTT; CDR3 protein: CASSQGPFPDTQYF
V gene: TRBV12-5; clone size: .; D gene: .; J gene: TRBJ1-1; CDR3 DNA: TGTGCTAGTGGTCCTCCCGGGACTGCGGGCATTGAAGCTTTCTTT; CDR3 protein: CASGPPGTAGIEAFF
V gene: TRBV9; clone size: .; D gene: TRBD1; J gene: TRBJ2-2; CDR3 DNA: TGTGCCAGCAGCGTAGTTGGACAGGGGGCTGCCGGGGAGCTGTTTTTT; CDR3 protein: CASSVVGQGAAGELFF
V gene: TRBV2; clone size: .; D gene: TRBD2; J gene: TRBJ2-7; CDR3 DNA: TGTGCCAGCAGGTTAGCGGGAACCTCCTACGAGCAGTACTTC; CDR3 protein: CASRLAGTSYEQYF
V gene: TRBV28; clone size: few; D gene: TRBD1; J gene: TRBJ2-3; CDR3 DNA: TGTGCCAGCAGTCCATACAGGGGTAGCACAGATACGCAGTATTTT; CDR3 protein: CASSPYRGSTDTQYF
V gene: TRBV2; clone size: .; D gene: .; J gene: TRBJ1-5; CDR3 DNA: TGTGCCAGCAGTGTCGCGGGAAATAGCAATCAGCCCCAGCATTTT; CDR3 protein: CASSVAGNSNQPQHF
V gene: TRBV4-3; clone size: few; D gene: .; J gene: TRBJ2-5; CDR3 DNA: TGCGCCAGCAGCCAAGATCCCTCGTACCAAGAGACCCAGTACTTC; CDR3 protein: CASSQDPSYQETQYF
V gene: TRBV19; clone size: .; D gene: .; J gene: TRBJ1-5; CDR3 DNA: TGTGCCAGTAGTATAGGGCCCCCCCAAAGGGGCGCAGGGAATCAGCCCCAGCATTTT; CDR3 protein: CASSIGPPQRGAGNQPQHF
V gene: TRBV7-6; clone size: .; D gene: TRBD2; J gene: TRBJ2-7; CDR3 DNA: TGTGCCAGCAGCTTAGTCGGGCTAGCGGGAGTAGGTTACTACGAGCAGTACTTC; CDR3 protein: CASSLVGLAGVGYYEQYF
V gene: TRBV6-1; clone size: .; D gene: .; J gene: TRBJ1-2; CDR3 DNA: TGTGCCAGCACCCCGGTTAACTATGGCTACACCTTC; CDR3 protein: CASTPVNYGYTF
V gene: TRBV6-5; clone size: few; D gene: TRBD2; J gene: TRBJ2-7; CDR3 DNA: TGTGCCACCTCTTCCCTTGAGGTAGCGGGTGAGCAGTACTTC; CDR3 protein: CATSSLEVAGEQYF
V gene: TRBV5-4; clone size: .; D gene: TRBD1; J gene: TRBJ2-4; CDR3 DNA: TGTGCCAGCAGCCGTGGACAGGCCGGCCTGACCAAAAACATTCAGTACTTC; CDR3 protein: CASSRGQAGLTKNIQYF
V gene: TRBV7-9; clone size: .; D gene: TRBD2; J gene: TRBJ2-1; CDR3 DNA: TGTGCCAGCAGCTTGAATAGCGGGAGATTCCTCCCGTTCTTC; CDR3 protein: CASSLNSGRFLPFF
V gene: TRBV7-2; clone size: .; D gene: TRBD1; J gene: TRBJ1-2; CDR3 DNA: TGTGCCAGCAGCTTAGCCGAACGACAGGGAGGCTACACCTTC; CDR3 protein: CASSLAERQGGYTF
V gene: TRBV6-1; clone size: .; D gene: TRBD2; J gene: TRBJ2-7; CDR3 DNA: TGTGCCAGCAGTGAGGGAGGGAGACTACGTATGGAGTACTTC; CDR3 protein: CASSEGGRLRMEYF
V gene: TRBV9; clone size: .; D gene: TRBD1; J gene: TRBJ1-5; CDR3 DNA: TGTGCCAGCAGCGTAGCTAGTAAGACAGGGGGACAGCCCCAGCATTTT; CDR3 protein: CASSVASKTGGQPQHF
V gene: TRBV5-6; clone size: .; D gene: .; J gene: TRBJ1-1; CDR3 DNA: TGTGCCAGCAGCTTGGGGACAGATGAAGCTTTCTTT; CDR3 protein: CASSLGTDEAFF
V gene: TRBV30; clone size: once; D gene: .; J gene: TRBJ1-1; CDR3 DNA: TGTGCCTGGAGTGTACAGGCTGAAGCTTTCTTT; CDR3 protein: CAWSVQAEAFF
V gene: TRBV2; clone size: .; D gene: .; J gene: TRBJ2-7; CDR3 DNA: TGTGCCAGCAGTGTGGAGCGGGTCCCCTACGAGCAGTACTTC; CDR3 protein: CASSVERVPYEQYF
V gene: TRBV9; clone size: .; D gene: TRBD2; J gene: TRBJ2-7; CDR3 DNA: TGTGCCAGCAAAAGGCAGCCGGGACTAGCGGGCTACGAGCAGTACTTC; CDR3 protein: CASKRQPGLAGYEQYF
V gene: TRBV5-4; clone size: .; D gene: TRBD1; J gene: TRBJ1-2; CDR3 DNA: TGTGCCAGCCACCAGGGGGACTATGGCTACACCTTC; CDR3 protein: CASHQGDYGYTF
V gene: TRBV5-1; clone size: .; D gene: TRBD1; J gene: TRBJ2-5; CDR3 DNA: TGCGCCAGCAGCTTGCAGGGGACAGGGGTACAGGAGACCCAGTACTTC; CDR3 protein: CASSLQGTGVQETQYF
V gene: TRBV19; clone size: .; D gene: TRBD1; J gene: TRBJ2-7; CDR3 DNA: TGTGCCAGTAGTAGACAGGGTAGCGACGAGCAGTACTTC; CDR3 protein: CASSRQGSDEQYF
V gene: TRBV18; clone size: .; D gene: .; J gene: TRBJ1-3; CDR3 DNA: TGTGCCAGCTCACCATATGAGGGAGACTCTGGAAACACCATATATTTT; CDR3 protein: CASSPYEGDSGNTIYF
V gene: TRBV5-1; clone size: .; D gene: TRBD2; J gene: TRBJ2-5; CDR3 DNA: TGCGCCAGCGCCCCCCCGCTACTAGCGGGAGGACAAGAGACCCAGTACTTC; CDR3 protein: CASAPPLLAGGQETQYF
V gene: TRBV19; clone size: .; D gene: .; J gene: TRBJ1-2; CDR3 DNA: TGTGCCAGTATCAAGAGCGGTTGGGACTATGGCTACACCTTC; CDR3 protein: CASIKSGWDYGYTF
V gene: TRBV27; clone size: .; D gene: TRBD1; J gene: TRBJ1-5; CDR3 DNA: TGTGCCAGCAGGACAGGGGGTTTAAGCAATCAGCCCCAGCATTTT; CDR3 protein: CASRTGGLSNQPQHF
V gene: TRBV6-6; clone size: .; D gene: TRBD1; J gene: TRBJ1-4; CDR3 DNA: TGTGCCATCCAGGATTTCACAGGGGGCGGGGGAAAACTGTTTTTT; CDR3 protein: CAIQDFTGGGGKLFF
V gene: TRBV5-6; clone size: .; D gene: .; J gene: TRBJ2-2; CDR3 DNA: TGTGCCAGCAGCAGGGGCAGGGGGGAGCTGTTTTTT; CDR3 protein: CASSRGRGELFF
V gene: TRBV4-2; clone size: .; D gene: .; J gene: TRBJ1-3; CDR3 DNA: TGTGCCAGCAGCCAACCACTTCAGGGCCTCTCTGGAAACACCATATATTTT; CDR3 protein: CASSQPLQGLSGNTIYF
V gene: TRBV30; clone size: .; D gene: TRBD2; J gene: TRBJ2-5; CDR3 DNA: TGTGCCTGGAGTGGAAGGGGGATAACCCGGCCTAGCGGGAGACATGAGACCCAGTACTTC; CDR3 protein: CAWSGRGITRPSGRHETQYF
V gene: TRBV21-1; clone size: .; D gene: .; J gene: TRBJ2-1; CDR3 DNA: TGTGCCAGCAGCAAAGATGACACCCGGTCGCAGTTCTTC; CDR3 protein: CASSKDDTRSQFF
V gene: TRBV6-4; clone size: .; D gene: TRBD1; J gene: TRBJ1-5; CDR3 DNA: TGTGCCAGCAGCCTGACAGGGGGAAATCAGCCCCAGCATTTT; CDR3 protein: CASSLTGGNQPQHF